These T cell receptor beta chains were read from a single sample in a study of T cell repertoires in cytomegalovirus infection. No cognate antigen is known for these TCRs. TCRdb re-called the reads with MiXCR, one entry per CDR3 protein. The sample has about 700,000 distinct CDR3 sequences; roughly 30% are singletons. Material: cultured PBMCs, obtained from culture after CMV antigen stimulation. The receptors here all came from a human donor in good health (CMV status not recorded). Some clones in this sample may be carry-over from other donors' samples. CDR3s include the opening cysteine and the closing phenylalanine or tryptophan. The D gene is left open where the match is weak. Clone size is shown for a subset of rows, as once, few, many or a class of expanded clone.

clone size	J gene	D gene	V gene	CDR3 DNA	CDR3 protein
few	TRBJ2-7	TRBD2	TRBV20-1	TGCAGTGCTAGATACGGCGGGAGGAACGTCTACGAGCAGTACTTC	CSARYGGRNVYEQYF
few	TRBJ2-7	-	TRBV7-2	TGTGCCAGCAGCTTAGAGGGGGTGGTCTTGAACGAGCAGTACTTC	CASSLEGVVLNEQYF
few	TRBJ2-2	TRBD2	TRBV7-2	TGTGCCAGCAGCTCCGGCGGAGGCGGGAGCACCGGGGAGCTGTTTTTT	CASSSGGGGSTGELFF
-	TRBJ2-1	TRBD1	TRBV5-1	TGCGCCAGCAGCTTGGTTGGACAGGGGGCCACGAGGGACCTTGAGCAGTTCTTC	CASSLVGQGATRDLEQFF
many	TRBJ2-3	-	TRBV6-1	TGTGCCAGCAGTGAACGGGCAGCTCTATCTCCATACACAGATACGCAGTATTTT	CASSERAALSPYTDTQYF
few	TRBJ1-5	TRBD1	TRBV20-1	TGCAGTGCTAGGCAAACAGGGGGCCGTAATCAGCCCCAGCATTTT	CSARQTGGRNQPQHF
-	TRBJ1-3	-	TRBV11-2	TGTGCCAGCAGCTTAGTTGCGGGTCTTGGAAACACCATATATTTT	CASSLVAGLGNTIYF
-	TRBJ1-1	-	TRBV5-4	TGTGCCAGCAGCGGTAGACAGAACACTGAAGCTTTCTTT	CASSGRQNTEAFF
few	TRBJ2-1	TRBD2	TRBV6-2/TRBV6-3	TGTGCCAGCAGTACCCCGGGGGCGGGAGGGTACAATGAGCAGTTCTTC	CASSTPGAGGYNEQFF
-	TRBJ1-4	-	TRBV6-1	TGTGCCAGCAGTGAAGTAGAAGGTATTGGTGAAAAACTGTTTTTT	CASSEVEGIGEKLFF
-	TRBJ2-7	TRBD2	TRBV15	TGTGCCACCAGCAGAGAGAGGGTACTAGCGTCCGAGCAGTACTTC	CATSRERVLASEQYF
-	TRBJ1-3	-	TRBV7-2	TGTGCCAGCAGCTTAGCGCGTCTCTCTGGAAACACCATATATTTT	CASSLARLSGNTIYF
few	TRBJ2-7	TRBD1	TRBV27	TGTGCCAGCAGTTCCATCGGGACAGGACCCTACGAGCAGTACTTC	CASSSIGTGPYEQYF
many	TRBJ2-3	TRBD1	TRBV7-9	TGTGCCAGCAGCTTTGGGTCGACAGGGGGAGGATCAGATACGCAGTATTTT	CASSFGSTGGGSDTQYF
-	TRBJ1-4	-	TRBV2	TGTGCCAGCCCAGGCTATGGTGCGGAGGGATTTGTAGCAACTAATGAAAAACTGTTTTTT	CASPGYGAEGFVATNEKLFF
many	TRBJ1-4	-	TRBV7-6	TGTGCCAGCAGCTTAGAAGCCGGGGGCGGGTATGGAAAACTGTTTTTT	CASSLEAGGGYGKLFF
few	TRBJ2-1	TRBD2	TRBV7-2	TGTGCCAGCAGCCTAAGACTAGCGGGGGGGCAGCAGCAGTTCTTC	CASSLRLAGGQQQFF
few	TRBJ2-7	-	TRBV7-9	TGTGCCAGCAGCTTATCTGTACGCTCCTACGAGCAGTACTTC	CASSLSVRSYEQYF
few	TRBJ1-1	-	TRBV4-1	TGCGCCAGCAGCCAAGTCAGGGACACTGAAGCTTTCTTT	CASSQVRDTEAFF
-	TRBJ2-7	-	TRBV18	TGTGCCAGCTCACCTCCCAGCTCTGGGGAGCAGTACTTC	CASSPPSSGEQYF
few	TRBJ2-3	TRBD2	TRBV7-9	TGTGCCAGCAGCTTAGGGGGACTAGCGGAGGAGGATACGCAGTATTTT	CASSLGGLAEEDTQYF
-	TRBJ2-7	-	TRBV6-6	TGTGCCAGCAGTGAGTTCGTCAGGGACTACGAGCAGTACTTC	CASSEFVRDYEQYF
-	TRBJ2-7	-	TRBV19	TGTGCCAGTAGTAGGGGCAGCTACTACGAGCAGTACTTC	CASSRGSYYEQYF
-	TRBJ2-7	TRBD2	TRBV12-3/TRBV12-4	TGTGCCAGCAGTTCCAATCCTTCGGGGACTAGCGGGTACGAGCAGTACTTC	CASSSNPSGTSGYEQYF
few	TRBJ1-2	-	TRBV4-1	TGCGCCAGCAGCCAGGGACAAGGGGCGAACGGCTACACCTTC	CASSQGQGANGYTF
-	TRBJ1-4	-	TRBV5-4	TGTGCCAGCAGCCCGGCGGGGGGATATAATGAAAAACTGTTTTTT	CASSPAGGYNEKLFF
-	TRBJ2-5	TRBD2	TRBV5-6	TGTGCCAGCAGCTTGATACAGCGGGGGGAGGAGACCCAGTACTTC	CASSLIQRGEETQYF
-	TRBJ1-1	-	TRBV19	TGTGCCAGTAGTATTCATACTGAAGCTTTCTTT	CASSIHTEAFF
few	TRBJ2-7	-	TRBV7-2	TGTGCCAGCAGCGTAGGGACGCATGGCTCCGAGCAGTACTTC	CASSVGTHGSEQYF